Shown below are 16 T cell receptor beta chains from a single sample sequenced in a study of Ad26.COV2.S vaccination and SARS-CoV-2 variants. Noted treatment: some 20 received Ad26.COV2.S at low or high dose, single or two shots; about 5 received placebo; per-sample allocation not given. Sampling was performed 63 days after the first vaccine or placebo injection. Assay used: immunoSEQ multiplex PCR; TCRdb lists only in-frame clones, some missing. The sample yields around 240,000 clones, over 75% seen once. Sequenced material: peripheral blood, taken in a trial of Ad26.COV2.S vaccine versus placebo. These receptors were obtained from a person between 18 and 65 years old who received the Ad26.COV2.S COVID-19 vaccine or a placebo.

The chain couples TRBV2 to TRBJ1-3; perhaps TRBD1 as D (6 bases). The CDR3 covers 16 residues. Trimming left V 7 bases short and J 2 bases short, with 18 bases between. Germline CDR1 reads SNHLY; CDR2 reads FYNNEI. The CDR3 sequence is CASNTMGTGPGNTIYF. The CDR3 coding sequence is TGTGCCAGCAATACAATGGGCACAGGGCCTGGAAACACCATATATTTT.

This sequence joins TRBV27 and TRBJ2-7; a possible D gene is TRBD1 (6 bases). The V and J ends lost 6 bases and 5 bases respectively, with 20 bases between them. The CDR3 covers 15 residues. Per germline, CDR1 MNHEY and CDR2 SMNVEV (reference sequence). Here the CDR3 reads CASRSTGHPLNEQYF. The CDR3, as DNA: TGTGCCAGCAGGTCTACGGGACACCCCCTTAACGAGCAGTACTTC.

As for this clone: This specimen includes other DNA sequences encoding the same CDR3. The V and J genes are TRBV19 and TRBJ2-2; 8 positions match TRBD1. This CDR3 is built from 16 residues. Germline CDR1 LNHDA, CDR2 SQIVND (reference sequence). V shed 7 bases and J 0 bases; nucleotides not matched to a gene: 7. The CDR3 sequence is CASTRQGTANTGELFF. In DNA form, the CDR3 reads TGTGCCAGTACGAGACAGGGGACTGCGAACACCGGGGAGCTGTTTTTT.

Written as DNA, the CDR3 is TGTGCCAGCAGCTTCGGAGGGAATCGGAACACTGAAGCTTTCTTT. It is translated as CASSFGGNRNTEAFF. The chain recombines TRBV5-4 with TRBJ1-1; the D is unclear. The germline CDR1 and CDR2 sequences are SGHNT and YYREEE (reference sequence). V dropped 2 bases and J dropped 1 base, with 12 bases sitting between them. The CDR3 spans 15 residues.

The rearrangement joins TRBV27 to TRBJ2-3; D is possibly TRBD1 (5 bases). Trimming cost V 6 bases and J 5 bases, with 9 bases left between them. The germline CDR1 and CDR2 sequences are MNHEY and SMNVEV (reference sequence). The CDR3 length is 12 residues. The CDR3 DNA is TGTGCCAGCAGCGTCCAGGGAGATACGCAGTATTTT. This translates into CASSVQGDTQYF.

Only one count was recorded for this clone. The chain links TRBV30 to TRBJ2-5; TRBD2 matches 8 bases. Germline CDR1 and CDR2: GTSNPN and SVGIG (reference sequence). Unmatched junction bases numbered 9, after V lost 1 base and J lost 5 bases. CDR3 size: 15 residues. This chain's CDR3 is CAWSAGAGVGETQYF. The DNA for the CDR3 is TGTGCCTGGAGTGCTGGAGCGGGAGTGGGCGAGACCCAGTACTTC.

This chain joins TRBV11-2 and TRBJ2-2, with D possibly being TRBD2 (6 bases). The CDR3 covers 16 residues. Per the germline V gene, CDR1 is SGHAT and CDR2 is FQNNGV. V dropped 4 bases and J dropped 1 base, with 13 bases sitting between them. The CDR3 spells CASSSPTSRNTGELFF. CDR3 in DNA: TGTGCCAGCAGCTCGCCGACTAGTCGGAACACCGGGGAGCTGTTTTTT.

The J gene is TRBJ2-2, the V gene TRBV4-1; D gene ambiguous. Germline values: CDR1 MGHRA, CDR2 YSYEKL. Trimming left V 3 bases short and J 7 bases short, with 12 bases between. The CDR3 has 14 amino acids. The CDR3 DNA reads TGCGCCAGCAGCCATTTAAGGGTGGTCGGGGAGCTGTTTTTT. Protein: CASSHLRVVGELFF.

This clone was recorded only once. The chain links TRBV6-1 to TRBJ2-5; D uncertain. Looked up from germline, CDR1 is MNHNS and CDR2 is SASEGT. The CDR3 length is 11 residues. V lost 3 bases and J 5 bases, leaving 4 bases between the germline ends. For the CDR3, the DNA is TGTGCCAGCAGTGAGTTGGAGACCCAGTACTTC. Translating gives CASSELETQYF.

The V gene is TRBV7-9, the J gene TRBJ1-6, with 7 bases fitting TRBD1. The ends lost 5 bases at V and 7 bases at J; junction bases unmatched: 5. Germline V gene sequence: CDR1 SEHNR, CDR2 FQNEAQ (reference sequence). CDR3 size: 14 residues. DNA for the CDR3: TGTGCCAGCAGCACCGGGACAGAGAATTCACCCCTCCACTTT. It is translated as CASSTGTENSPLHF.

This clone was recorded only once. The gene calls are TRBV5-8 and TRBJ1-2, with D hard to call. Germline V gene sequence: CDR1 SGHTS, CDR2 YDEGEE. Trimming pared 1 base from V and 1 base from J, leaving 5 bases between. This CDR3 spans 13 amino acids. Here the CDR3 DNA reads TGTGCCAGCAGCTTGCTGGGTAACTATGGCTACACCTTC. It encodes CASSLLGNYGYTF.

This chain connects TRBV27 to TRBJ2-2, with D possibly being TRBD2 (6 bases). In germline, CDR1 is MNHEY, CDR2 SMNVEV (reference sequence). V was clipped by 5 bases and J by 1 base, with 11 bases between them. The CDR3 has 15 amino acids. The CDR3 region has the DNA TGTGCCAGCAGTCGGGGGATGGAGAACACCGGGGAGCTGTTTTTT. This translates into CASSRGMENTGELFF.

The chain has TRBV30 and TRBJ2-2; D is unclear. V lost 2 bases and J lost 3, with 4 bases in between. Germline CDR1 GTSNPN, CDR2 SVGIG (reference sequence). The CDR3 spans 12 residues. The CDR3, as DNA: TGTGCCTGGAGTATCTACACCGGGGAGCTGTTTTTT. Protein sequence: CAWSIYTGELFF.

This clone was counted between two and nine times. V usage is TRBV5-4 and J usage is TRBJ2-7; TRBD1 aligns across 7 bases. The CDR3 runs to 13 residues. Trimming took 4 bases from V and 3 from J; bases not matched to a gene: 4. Germline V CDR1 and CDR2: SGHNT, YYREEE (reference sequence). CDR3 DNA: TGTGCCAGCAGCATATGGGACAGCTACGAGCAGTACTTC. The encoded protein is CASSIWDSYEQYF.

This chain joins TRBV6-2 or TRBV6-3 and TRBJ1-2, with D uncertain. V was pared by 0 bases and J by 4 bases, with 12 bases between. The CDR3 runs 15 residues. Germline values: CDR1 MNHEY, CDR2 SVGEGT. The CDR3 sequence is CASSYSYDRGYGYTF. Here the CDR3 DNA reads TGTGCCAGCAGTTACTCATACGACCGTGGCTATGGCTACACCTTC.

The chain recombines TRBV2 with TRBJ1-6; D is unresolved. Trimming removed 1 base at V and 13 bases at J, with 14 bases between. CDR1 is SNHLY, CDR2 FYNNEI, per germline. The CDR3 is made up of 14 amino acids. CDR3 coding DNA: TGTGCCAGCAGTGAAGGGTTAGCCACGGGGCCCCTCCACTTT. Protein: CASSEGLATGPLHF. Full variable domain (missing parts from reference TRBV2 and TRBJ1-6): EPEVTQTPSHQVTQMGQEVILRCVPISNHLYFYWYRQILGQKVEFLVSFYNNEISEKSEIFDDQFSVERPDGSNFTLKIRSTKLEDSAMYFCASSEGLATGPLHFGNGTRLTVT.